The rows below give T cell receptor beta chains drawn from one sample of a study of monozygotic twins with inflammatory bowel disease. TCRdb reprocessed the 5' RACE reads; each CDR3 protein has one entry and no DNA is given. The table for this sample gives around 190,000 distinct CDR3 sequences. Sequences were obtained from blood. These receptors all stem from a human donor with ulcerative colitis or Crohn's disease, or a healthy co-twin of an affected twin (not recorded which). Each CDR3 is given with its conserved first and last residue.

V	length	J	CDR3
TRBV3-1	18	TRBJ2-2	CASSRLHTLSPNTGELFF
TRBV7-2	15	TRBJ1-6	CASSSVAGGDSPLHF
TRBV7-2	15	TRBJ1-3	CASSLGDRVTNTIYF
TRBV7-2	16	TRBJ2-1	CASSLMRQGANNEQFF
TRBV7-9	15	TRBJ2-7	CASRPPSVTTYEQYF
TRBV5-1	14	TRBJ2-7	CASSLAADSYEQYF
TRBV20-1	13	TRBJ1-2	CSPATGRARGYTF
TRBV29-1	12	TRBJ1-1	CSVYGDRTEAFF
TRBV2	15	TRBJ1-2	CASRDAVGQGYGYTF
TRBV6-2/TRBV6-3	16	TRBJ1-2	CASSYSRDRVHYGYTF
TRBV15	14	TRBJ1-3	CATSRPSSGNTIYF
TRBV7-9	15	TRBJ1-1	CASSFNDRVNTEAFF
TRBV27	13	TRBJ1-6	CASSTDGYSPLHF
TRBV20-1	14	TRBJ1-4	CSAPEGGPGGKLFF
TRBV7-2	12	TRBJ2-2	CASSFTAGELFF
TRBV9	13	TRBJ1-1	CASSVSLYAEAFF
TRBV20-1	12	TRBJ2-1	CSASGGINEQFF
TRBV27	13	TRBJ2-7	CASSFQASYEQYF
TRBV6-5	14	TRBJ2-7	CASSSRVSQYEQYF
TRBV12-3/TRBV12-4	15	TRBJ2-2	CASTMRGANTGELFF
TRBV7-9	13	TRBJ2-1	CASSDGRSTLQFF
TRBV5-1	16	TRBJ2-2	CASSSSGLAGTGELFF
TRBV20-1	14	TRBJ1-5	CSALDLYSNQPQHF
TRBV10-3	14	TRBJ1-1	CAISPVNWNTEAFF
TRBV20-1	15	TRBJ1-2	CSGILDRSSNYGYTF
TRBV5-1	16	TRBJ1-1	CASSFWAGEGNTEAFF
TRBV5-1	14	TRBJ2-5	CASSSGQRQETQYF
TRBV6-5	13	TRBJ1-1	CASSWGRNTEAFF
TRBV7-2	17	TRBJ1-4	CASSQGPWASTNEKLFF
TRBV2	13	TRBJ2-5	CASRGGGTETQYF
TRBV20-1	16	TRBJ2-7	CSARDPSGRSSYEQYF
TRBV4-1	14	TRBJ2-1	CASSQRGPLNEQFF
TRBV29-1	13	TRBJ1-5	CSVEGPGSQPQHF
TRBV4-1	17	TRBJ2-3	CASSHGTLQSPSDTQYF
TRBV7-9	13	TRBJ2-1	CASSFRDYNEQFF
TRBV28	12	TRBJ2-5	CASSLPQETQYF
TRBV23-1	14	TRBJ1-6	CASSQSEGVSPLHF
TRBV7-6	15	TRBJ2-7	CASSLNPSGVYEQYF
TRBV9	15	TRBJ1-6	CASSVARRDNSPLHF
TRBV5-1	12	TRBJ2-7	CASSLQRDEQYF
TRBV12-3/TRBV12-4	14	TRBJ1-3	CASSPRQSGNTIYF
TRBV11-2	12	TRBJ2-3	CASSLVVDTQYF
TRBV13	14	TRBJ2-6	CASSFYRRLDVLTF
TRBV5-1	17	TRBJ1-2	CASSSSGQGRGSYGYTF
TRBV24-1	15	TRBJ2-5	CATSGRDTYQETQYF
TRBV20-1	15	TRBJ1-1	CSANRDDAQRGAAFF
TRBV18	13	TRBJ1-1	CASSQPENTEAFF
TRBV29-1	15	TRBJ1-2	CSVEGGQGFNYGYTF
TRBV4-1	16	TRBJ2-1	CASSQEGRGRYNEQFF
TRBV2	14	TRBJ2-1	CASMWTGSYNEQFF
TRBV7-8	15	TRBJ2-1	CASSFRGNLYNEQFF
TRBV20-1	14	TRBJ1-4	CSARDDGRDEKLFF
TRBV3-1	14	TRBJ2-5	CASSPETYQETQYF